This T cell receptor (beta chain) was identified during a study of control samples from healthy donors and cancer patients. In germline, CDR1 is SGHTA, CDR2 FQGNSA. The CDR3 has 11 residues if both end residues are counted. Profiling relied on immunoSEQ multiplex PCR, and the TCRdb table lists in-frame clones only, not all of them. The sample records 120,000 to 150,000 clones, around 90% being singletons. Worth noting for this clone: Because it lacks the conserved phenylalanine or tryptophan at the end, this CDR3 is likely a read error. The DNA is omitted, as the CDR3 cannot be located on it reliably, and the CDR3 follows TCRdb's listing.

The sequence was collected from a man aged 25 to 40 in good health. The sequenced sample consisted of blood. The chain uses TRBV7-2 and TRBJ1-2; TRBD1 is the table's D call, not checked against the DNA. The CDR3 reads CASSLASGASI.